This TCR beta chain was captured by sequencing in a study of blood T cell repertoires in COVID-19. Looking at the study overall: In each case, the material was cDNA or gDNA derived from T cells, B-cell-depleted T cells, or PBMCs.

The V gene end was trimmed by 9 bases and the J gene end by 10 bases; junction bases not matched to a gene: 9. The CDR3 is 12 residues long. The germline V gene encodes CDR1 LNHDA and CDR2 SQIVND (reference sequence). Data came from immunoSEQ multiplex PCR; TCRdb stores just in-frame clones and leaves some out. The sample records 380,000 or so clones, about four fifths being singletons. Sequences were obtained from peripheral blood. The chain joins TRBV19 to TRBJ2-1; the match to TRBD2 covers 7 bases. The sequence derives from a human donor with acute or convalescent COVID-19. The donor label of this sample is uncertain. Here the CDR3 reads CASRREYGEQFF. CDR3 sequence (DNA): TGTGCCAGCCGGCGGGAGTACGGCGAGCAGTTCTTC.